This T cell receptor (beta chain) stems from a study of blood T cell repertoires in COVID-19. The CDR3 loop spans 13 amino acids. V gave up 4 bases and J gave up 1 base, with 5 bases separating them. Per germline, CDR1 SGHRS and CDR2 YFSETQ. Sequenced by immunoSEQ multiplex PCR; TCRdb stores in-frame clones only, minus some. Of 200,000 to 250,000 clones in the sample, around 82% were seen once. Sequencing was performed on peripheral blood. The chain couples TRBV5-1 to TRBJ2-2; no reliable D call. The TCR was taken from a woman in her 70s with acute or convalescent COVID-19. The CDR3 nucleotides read TGCGCCAGCAGCCTCGGGAACACCGGGGAGCTGTTTTTT. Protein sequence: CASSLGNTGELFF.